The text below deals with one T cell receptor beta chain. The CDR3 totals 13 residues. Germline V gives CDR1 SGHRS, CDR2 YFSETQ. The V end lost 0 bases, the J end lost 6 bases, and 7 bases lay between the germline ends. Produced via immunoSEQ multiplex PCR; TCRdb's table is partial and in-frame only. This sample carries 50,000 or so clones, roughly 92% of them seen once, and the ten largest clones take around 0.25%. This sample stems from a study of T cell changes during pregnancy in multiple sclerosis. The chain is built from TRBV5-1 and TRBJ1-5; D not certain. This sequence originates from a female donor with multiple sclerosis, enrolled in a pregnancy study. Sequencing used CD4+ T cells from peripheral blood mononuclear cells, obtained in the third trimester of pregnancy. Here the CDR3 DNA reads TGCGCCAGCAGCTTGGACGGTGGTCAGCCCCAGCATTTT. Residues: CASSLDGGQPQHF.